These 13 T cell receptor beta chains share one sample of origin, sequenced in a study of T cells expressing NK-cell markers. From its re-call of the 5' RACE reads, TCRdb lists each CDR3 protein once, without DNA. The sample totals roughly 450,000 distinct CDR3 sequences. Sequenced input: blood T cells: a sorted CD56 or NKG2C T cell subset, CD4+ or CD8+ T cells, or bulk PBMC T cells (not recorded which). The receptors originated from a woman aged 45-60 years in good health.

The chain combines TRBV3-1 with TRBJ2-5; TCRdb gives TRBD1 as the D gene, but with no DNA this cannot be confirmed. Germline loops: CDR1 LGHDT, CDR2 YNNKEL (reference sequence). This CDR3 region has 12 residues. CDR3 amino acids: CASESREETQYF.

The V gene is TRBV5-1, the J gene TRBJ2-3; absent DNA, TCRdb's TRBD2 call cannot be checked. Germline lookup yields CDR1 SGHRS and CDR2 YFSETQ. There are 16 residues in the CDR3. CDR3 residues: CASSPLAGGSTDTQYF.

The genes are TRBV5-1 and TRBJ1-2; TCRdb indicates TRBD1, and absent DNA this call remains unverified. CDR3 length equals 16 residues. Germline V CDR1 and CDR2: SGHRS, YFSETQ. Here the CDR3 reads CASSPWLGPANYGYTF.

The CDR3: CASRWSGRRETQYF. The rearrangement joins TRBV6-2 or TRBV6-3 to TRBJ2-5; TCRdb outputs TRBD2, but without DNA this stays unchecked. Germline CDR1 reads MNHEY; CDR2 reads SVGEGT. The CDR3 sequence is 14 residues long.

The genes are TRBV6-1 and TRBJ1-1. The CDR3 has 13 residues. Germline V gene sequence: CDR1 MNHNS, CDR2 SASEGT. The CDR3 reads CASSTAGNTEAFF.

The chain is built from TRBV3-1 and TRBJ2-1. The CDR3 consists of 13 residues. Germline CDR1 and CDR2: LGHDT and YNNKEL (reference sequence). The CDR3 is CASSQELVYEQFF.

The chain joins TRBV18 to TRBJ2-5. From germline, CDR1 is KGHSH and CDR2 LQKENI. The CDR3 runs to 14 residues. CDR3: CASSPPGYQKTQYF.

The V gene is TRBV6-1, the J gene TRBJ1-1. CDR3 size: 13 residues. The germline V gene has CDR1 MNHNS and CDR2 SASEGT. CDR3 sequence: CASMTAEYAEAFF.

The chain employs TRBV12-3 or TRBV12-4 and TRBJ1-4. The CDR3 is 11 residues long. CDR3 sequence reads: CASLDREKLFF.

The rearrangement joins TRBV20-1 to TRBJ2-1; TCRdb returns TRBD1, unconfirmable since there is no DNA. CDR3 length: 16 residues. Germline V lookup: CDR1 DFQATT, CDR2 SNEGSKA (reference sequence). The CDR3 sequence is CSALRPGTGFYNEQFF.

CDR3 region: CASGLDGRTDTQYF. This sequence joins TRBV12-5 and TRBJ2-3. The CDR3 has 14 residues. CDR1 and CDR2 from the germline V gene are LGHNT and FRNRAP. The full variable domain, in which reference TRBV12-5 and TRBJ2-3 provide the parts outside the CDR3, is DARVTQTPRHKVTEMGQEVTMRCQPILGHNTVFWYRQTMMQGLELLAYFRNRAPLDDSGMPKDRFSAEMPDATLATLKIQPSEPRDSAVYFCASGLDGRTDTQYFGPGTRLTVL.

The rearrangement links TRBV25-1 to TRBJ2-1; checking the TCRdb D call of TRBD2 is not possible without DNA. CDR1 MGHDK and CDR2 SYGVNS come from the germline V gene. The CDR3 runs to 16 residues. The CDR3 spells CASSDLLGLAGGRQFF. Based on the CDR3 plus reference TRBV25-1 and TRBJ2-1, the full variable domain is EADIYQTPRYLVIGTGKKITLECSQTMGHDKMYWYQQDPGMELHLIHYSYGVNSTEKGDLSSESTVSRIRTEHFPLTLESARPSHTSQYLCASSDLLGLAGGRQFFGPGTRLTVL.

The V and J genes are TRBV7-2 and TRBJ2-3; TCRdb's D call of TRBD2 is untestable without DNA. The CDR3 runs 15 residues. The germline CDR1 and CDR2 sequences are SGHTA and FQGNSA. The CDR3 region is CASSRTSGTTDTQYF.